This T cell receptor beta chain stems from a study of blood T cell repertoires in COVID-19. As for the study in general: Samples came from the United States, Italy and Spain, spanning acute and convalescent COVID-19. The cDNA or gDNA used as material had been derived from T cells, B-cell-depleted T cells, or PBMCs.

As originally analysed: Scientists estimated how many nucleated cells there were by amplifying reference gene primers. Sequenced by immunoSEQ multiplex PCR; TCRdb stores in-frame clones only, minus some. The V and J calls and the clone size are those of that table, but D and trimming were determined from the DNA. Here the sample spans 150,000 to 200,000 clones, around nine tenths being singletons. J lost 6 bases, V lost 6 bases, and 11 bases had no gene match. The CDR3 covers 16 residues. Germline lookup yields CDR1 LNHDA and CDR2 SQIVND (reference sequence). V and J are TRBV19 and TRBJ2-1; 10 nucleotides line up with TRBD1. The TCR sequence derives from a man between 45 and 60 years old with acute or convalescent COVID-19. Sequencing used peripheral blood. The CDR3 protein is CASSQGGQGGSNEQFF. The CDR3 DNA reads TGTGCCAGTAGCCAAGGAGGACAGGGGGGCAGCAATGAGCAGTTCTTC.